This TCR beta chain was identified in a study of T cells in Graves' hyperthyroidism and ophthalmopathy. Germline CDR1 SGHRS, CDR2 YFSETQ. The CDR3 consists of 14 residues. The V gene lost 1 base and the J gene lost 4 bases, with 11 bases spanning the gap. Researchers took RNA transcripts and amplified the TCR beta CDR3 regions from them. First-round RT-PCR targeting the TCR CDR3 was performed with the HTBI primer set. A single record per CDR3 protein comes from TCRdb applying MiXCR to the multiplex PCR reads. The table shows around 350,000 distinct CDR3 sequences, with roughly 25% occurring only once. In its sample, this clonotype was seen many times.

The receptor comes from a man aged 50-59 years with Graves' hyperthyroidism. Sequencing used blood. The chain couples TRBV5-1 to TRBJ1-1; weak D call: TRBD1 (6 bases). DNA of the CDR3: TGCGCCAGCAGCTTGTCAGGGGACGGCACTGAAGCTTTCTTT. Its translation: CASSLSGDGTEAFF.